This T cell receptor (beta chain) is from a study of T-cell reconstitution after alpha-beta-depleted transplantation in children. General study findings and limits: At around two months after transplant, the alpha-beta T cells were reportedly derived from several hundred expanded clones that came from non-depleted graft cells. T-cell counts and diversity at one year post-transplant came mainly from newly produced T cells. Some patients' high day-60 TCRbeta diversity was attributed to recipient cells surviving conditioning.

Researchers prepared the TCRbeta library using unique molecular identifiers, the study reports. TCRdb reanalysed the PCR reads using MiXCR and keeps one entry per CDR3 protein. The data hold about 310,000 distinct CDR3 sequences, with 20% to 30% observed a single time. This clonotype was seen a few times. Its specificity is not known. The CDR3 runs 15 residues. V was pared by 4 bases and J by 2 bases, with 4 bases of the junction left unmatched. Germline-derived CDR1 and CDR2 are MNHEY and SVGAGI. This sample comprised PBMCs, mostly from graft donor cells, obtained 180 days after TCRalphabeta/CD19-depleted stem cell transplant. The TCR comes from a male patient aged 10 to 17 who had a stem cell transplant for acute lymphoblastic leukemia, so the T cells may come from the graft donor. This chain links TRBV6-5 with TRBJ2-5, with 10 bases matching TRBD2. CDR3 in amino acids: CASSSLLAGQETQYF. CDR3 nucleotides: TGTGCCAGCAGTTCCTTACTAGCGGGGCAAGAGACCCAGTACTTC.